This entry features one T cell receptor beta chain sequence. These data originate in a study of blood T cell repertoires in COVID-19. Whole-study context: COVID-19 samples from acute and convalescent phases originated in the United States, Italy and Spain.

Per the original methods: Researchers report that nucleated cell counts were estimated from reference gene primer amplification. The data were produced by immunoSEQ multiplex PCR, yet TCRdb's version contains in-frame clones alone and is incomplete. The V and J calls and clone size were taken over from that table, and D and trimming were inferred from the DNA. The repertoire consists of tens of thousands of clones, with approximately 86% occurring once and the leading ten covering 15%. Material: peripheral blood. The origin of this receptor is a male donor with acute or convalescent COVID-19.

The CDR3 is CASSPAGQGFTDTQYF. The CDR3 nucleotides are TGCGCCAGCAGCCCCGCGGGACAGGGGTTCACAGATACGCAGTATTTT. The chain uses TRBV5-1 and TRBJ2-3, with TRBD1 identical over 10 bases. The CDR3 has 16 amino acids. With 4 bases clipped from V and 2 bases from J, the junction kept 7 bases outside the gene matches. The germline gives CDR1 SGHRS, CDR2 YFSETQ.